These 4 T cell receptor beta chains were all obtained from the same sample, sequenced in a study of CD8+ T cells in alopecia areata. This sample's treatment: oral pan-JAK inhibitor, 5-10 mg twice daily. Extracted RNA was reverse transcribed into cDNA, the sequencing template. TCRdb's table, derived via immunoSEQ multiplex PCR, lists solely in-frame clones and lacks some. The sample holds tens of thousands of clones; 35% to 55% are singletons and the top ten take roughly 21%. The sample in question was CD8+ T cells sorted from blood, obtained at roughly week 36, from a patient treated with tofacitinib. The origin of the receptors is a human donor with alopecia areata.

The rearrangement joins TRBV30 to TRBJ2-1; 11 bases match TRBD2. The CDR3 extends over 15 amino acids. V lost 5 bases to trimming and J lost 3 bases; unmatched junction nucleotides: 6. Germline V gene lookup returns CDR1 GTSNPN and CDR2 SVGIG (reference sequence). In DNA form, the CDR3 reads TGTGCCTGGGGCTCACTAGCGGGAGTCTACAATGAGCAGTTCTTC. Translating it yields CAWGSLAGVYNEQFF. Full variable domain (remainder filled in from reference TRBV30 and TRBJ2-1): SQTIHQWPATLVQPVGSPLSLECTVEGTSNPNLYWYRQAAGRGLQLLFYSVGIGQISSEVPQNLSASRPQDRQFILSSKKLLLSDSGFYLCAWGSLAGVYNEQFFGPGTRLTVL.

The chain is built from TRBV9 and TRBJ2-1, with 12 nucleotides matching TRBD2. Germline-derived CDR1 and CDR2 are SGDLS and YYNGEE. This CDR3 has 17 residues. Trimming took 3 bases from V and 4 from J; bases not matched to a gene: 8. The CDR3 is CASSGRLAGANYNEQFF. CDR3 nucleotides: TGTGCCAGCAGCGGACGACTAGCGGGGGCCAATTACAATGAGCAGTTCTTC.

There are a few counts of this clone. The chain uses TRBV20-1 and TRBJ1-5; D is uncertain. The length of the CDR3 is 9 residues. Germline CDR1 is DFQATT and CDR2 is SNEGSKA (reference sequence). The CDR3 DNA reads as TGCAGGAGGGCTCAGCCCCAGCATTTT. As protein: CRRAQPQHF.

The rearrangement joins TRBV29-1 to TRBJ2-3, with D unclear. V was trimmed by 4 bases and J by 3 bases, leaving 14 bases between them. The germline V gene has CDR1 SQVTM and CDR2 ANQGSEA. The CDR3 loop spans 14 amino acids. CDR3 residues: CSVGGGRITDTQYF. CDR3 nucleotide sequence: TGCAGCGTTGGGGGTGGGCGGATAACAGATACGCAGTATTTT.